This T cell receptor (beta chain) appears in the sequencing data of a study of CD8+CD57+ T cells in acquired aplastic anemia. About the research overall: The mean DNA yield obtained from sorted CD4+ and CD8+ cells came to 3 to 3.5 ug. Healthy donors gave roughly 9.9 million reads on average for CD4+ cells. Notes on the study in general: Patients did not significantly differ from controls in CD8+ Simpson's diversity.

To note about this clonotype: As yet, its antigen is unknown.

The template used for profiling TCR beta VDJ and CDR3 was genomic DNA. MiXCR, run by TCRdb on the reads, gives a single entry per CDR3 protein. The data contain 150,000 to 200,000 distinct CDR3 sequences, roughly 63% of them seen just once; the ten biggest clones take up about 50%. CDR3 length: 13 residues. J lost 2 bases, V lost 10 bases, and 3 bases had no gene match. Looked up from germline, CDR1 is SGHVS and CDR2 is FQNEAQ. The chain has TRBV7-8 and TRBJ2-1; 9 nucleotides agree with TRBD2. The sequence was collected from a human donor in good health. Sequences were obtained from sorted CD4+, CD8+, or CD8+CD57+ T cells (not recorded which) from PBMCs. The CDR3 bases are TGTGCCACACGACTAGCGGCCTACAATGAGCAGTTCTTC. Its protein product is CATRLAAYNEQFF.